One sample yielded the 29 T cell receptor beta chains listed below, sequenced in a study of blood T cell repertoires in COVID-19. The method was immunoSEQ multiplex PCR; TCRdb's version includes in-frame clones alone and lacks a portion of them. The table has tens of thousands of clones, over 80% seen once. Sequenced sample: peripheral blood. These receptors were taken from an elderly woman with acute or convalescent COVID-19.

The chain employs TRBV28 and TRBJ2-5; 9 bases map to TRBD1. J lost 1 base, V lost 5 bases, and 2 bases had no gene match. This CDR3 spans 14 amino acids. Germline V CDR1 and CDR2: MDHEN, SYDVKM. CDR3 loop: CASSRTGAQETQYF. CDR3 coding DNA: TGTGCCAGCAGTCGGACAGGGGCCCAAGAGACCCAGTACTTC. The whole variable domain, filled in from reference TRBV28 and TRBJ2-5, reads DVKVTQSSRYLVKRTGEKVFLECVQDMDHENMFWYRQDPGLGLRLIYFSYDVKMKEKGDIPEGYSVSREKKERFSLILESASTNQTSMYLCASSRTGAQETQYFGPGTRLLVL.

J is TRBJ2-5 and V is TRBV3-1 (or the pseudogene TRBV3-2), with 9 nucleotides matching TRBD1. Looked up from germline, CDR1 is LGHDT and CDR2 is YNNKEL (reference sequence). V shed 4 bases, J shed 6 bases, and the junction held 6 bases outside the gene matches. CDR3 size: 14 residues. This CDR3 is CASSLWTGAKTQYF. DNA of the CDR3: TGTGCCAGCAGCCTTTGGACAGGGGCAAAGACCCAGTACTTC.

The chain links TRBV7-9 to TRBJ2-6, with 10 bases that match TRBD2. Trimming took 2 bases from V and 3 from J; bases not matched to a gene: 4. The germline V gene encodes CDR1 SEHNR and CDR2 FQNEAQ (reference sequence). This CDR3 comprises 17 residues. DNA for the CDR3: TGTGCCAGCAGCTTACTAGCGGGAGTCAGTGGGGCCAACGTCCTGACTTTC. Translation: CASSLLAGVSGANVLTF. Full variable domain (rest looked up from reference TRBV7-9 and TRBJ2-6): DTGVSQNPRHKITKRGQNVTFRCDPISEHNRLYWYRQTLGQGPEFLTYFQNEAQLEKSRLLSDRFSAERPKGSFSTLEIQRTEQGDSAMYLCASSLLAGVSGANVLTFGAGSRLTVL.

For the CDR3, the DNA is TGTGCCCCCCCGGGGGGGGCAGAGACCCAGTACTTC. It encodes CAPPGGAETQYF. The rearrangement joins TRBV24-1 to TRBJ2-5; 8 bases are shared with TRBD2. Per germline, CDR1 KGHDR and CDR2 SFDVKD. The CDR3 extends over 12 amino acids. V shed 12 bases, J shed 4 bases, and the junction held 6 bases outside the gene matches.

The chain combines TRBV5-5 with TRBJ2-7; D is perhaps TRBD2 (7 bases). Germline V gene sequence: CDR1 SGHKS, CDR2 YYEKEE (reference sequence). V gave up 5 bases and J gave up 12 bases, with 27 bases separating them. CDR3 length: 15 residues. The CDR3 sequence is CASSSTRQVSGTTYF. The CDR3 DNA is TGTGCCAGCAGTTCGACCCGACAGGTTTCAGGGACTACGTACTTC.

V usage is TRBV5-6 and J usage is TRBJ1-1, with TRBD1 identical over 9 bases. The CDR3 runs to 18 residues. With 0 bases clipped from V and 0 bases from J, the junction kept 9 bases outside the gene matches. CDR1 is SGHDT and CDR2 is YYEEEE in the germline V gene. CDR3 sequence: CASSLATFGTGMNTEAFF. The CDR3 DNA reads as TGTGCCAGCAGCTTGGCAACTTTCGGGACAGGGATGAACACTGAAGCTTTCTTT.

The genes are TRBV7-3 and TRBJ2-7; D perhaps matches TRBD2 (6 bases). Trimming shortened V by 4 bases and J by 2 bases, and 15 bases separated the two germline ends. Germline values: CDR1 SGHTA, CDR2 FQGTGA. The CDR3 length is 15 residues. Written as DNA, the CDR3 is TGTGCCAGCAGCTCTCCCGGGACTGGGACCTACGAGCAGTACTTC. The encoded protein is CASSSPGTGTYEQYF. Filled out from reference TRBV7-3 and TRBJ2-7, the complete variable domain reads GAGVSQTPSNKVTEKGKYVELRCDPISGHTALYWYRQSLGQGPEFLIYFQGTGAADDSGLPNDRFFAVRPEGSVSTLKIQRTERGDSAVYLCASSSPGTGTYEQYFGPGTRLTVT.

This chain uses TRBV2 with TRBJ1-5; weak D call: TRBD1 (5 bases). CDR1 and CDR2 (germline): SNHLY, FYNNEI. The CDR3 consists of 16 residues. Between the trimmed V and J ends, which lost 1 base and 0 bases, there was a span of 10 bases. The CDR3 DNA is TGTGCCAGCAGTGAAGACGGGGGTGTTAGCAATCAGCCCCAGCATTTT. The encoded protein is CASSEDGGVSNQPQHF. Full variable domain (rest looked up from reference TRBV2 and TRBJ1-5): EPEVTQTPSHQVTQMGQEVILRCVPISNHLYFYWYRQILGQKVEFLVSFYNNEISEKSEIFDDQFSVERPDGSNFTLKIRSTKLEDSAMYFCASSEDGGVSNQPQHFGDGTRLSIL.

In DNA form, the CDR3 reads TGCGCCAGCAGCCAAGCTTTCCGGGGGAGAACTGAAGCTTTCTTT. Translated: CASSQAFRGRTEAFF. The gene calls are TRBV4-1 and TRBJ1-1; D is perhaps TRBD1 (5 bases). The CDR3 consists of 15 residues. V lost 1 base and J 5 bases, leaving 14 bases between the germline ends. Germline V CDR1 and CDR2: MGHRA, YSYEKL.

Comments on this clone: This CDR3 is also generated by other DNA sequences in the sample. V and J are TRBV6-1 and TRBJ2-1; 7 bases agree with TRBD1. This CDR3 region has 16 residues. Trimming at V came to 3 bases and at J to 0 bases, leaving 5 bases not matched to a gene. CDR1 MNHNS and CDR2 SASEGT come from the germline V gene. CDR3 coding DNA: TGTGCCAGCAGTGATCGGGGACAGAGCTCCTACAATGAGCAGTTCTTC. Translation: CASSDRGQSSYNEQFF.

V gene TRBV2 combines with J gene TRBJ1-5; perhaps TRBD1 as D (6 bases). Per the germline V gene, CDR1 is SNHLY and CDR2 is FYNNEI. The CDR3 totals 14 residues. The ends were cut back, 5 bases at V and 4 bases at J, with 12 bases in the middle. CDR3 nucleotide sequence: TGTGCCAGCAGTTTCAGCAGGGGAAATCAGCCCCAGCATTTT. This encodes CASSFSRGNQPQHF.

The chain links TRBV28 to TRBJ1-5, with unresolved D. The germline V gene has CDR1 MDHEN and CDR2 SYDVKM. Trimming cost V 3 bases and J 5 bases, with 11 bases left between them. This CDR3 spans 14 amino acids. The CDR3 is CASSLGGPDQPQHF. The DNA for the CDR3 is TGTGCCAGCAGTTTGGGAGGGCCGGATCAGCCCCAGCATTTT.

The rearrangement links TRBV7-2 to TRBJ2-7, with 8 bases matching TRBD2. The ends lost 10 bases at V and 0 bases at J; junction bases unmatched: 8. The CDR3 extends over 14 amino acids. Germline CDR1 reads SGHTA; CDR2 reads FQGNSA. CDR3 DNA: TGTGCCACGGGACGGGGGGGGAGCTCCTACGAGCAGTACTTC. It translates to CATGRGGSSYEQYF. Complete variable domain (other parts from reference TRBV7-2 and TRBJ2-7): GAGVSQSPSNKVTEKGKDVELRCDPISGHTALYWYRQSLGQGLEFLIYFQGNSAPDKSGLPSDRFSAERTGGSVSTLTIQRTQQEDSAVYLCATGRGGSSYEQYFGPGTRLTVT.

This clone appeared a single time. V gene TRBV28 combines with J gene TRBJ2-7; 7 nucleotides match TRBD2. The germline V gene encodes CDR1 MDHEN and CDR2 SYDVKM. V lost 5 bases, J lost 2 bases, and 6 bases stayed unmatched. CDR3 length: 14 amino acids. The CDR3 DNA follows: TGTGCCAGCAGTCCCCACAGCGGGGCCTACGAGCAGTACTTC. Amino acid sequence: CASSPHSGAYEQYF.

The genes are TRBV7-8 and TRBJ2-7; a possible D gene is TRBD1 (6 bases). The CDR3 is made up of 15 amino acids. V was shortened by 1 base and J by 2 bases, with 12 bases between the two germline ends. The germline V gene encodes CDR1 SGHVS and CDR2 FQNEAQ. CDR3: CASSLEYRETYEQYF. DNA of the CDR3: TGTGCCAGCAGCTTAGAATACAGGGAGACCTACGAGCAGTACTTC. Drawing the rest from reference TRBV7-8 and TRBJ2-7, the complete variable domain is GAGVSQSPRYKVAKRGQDVALRCDPISGHVSLFWYQQALGQGPEFLTYFQNEAQLDKSGLPSDRFFAERPEGSVSTLKIQRTQQEDSAVYLCASSLEYRETYEQYFGPGTRLTVT.

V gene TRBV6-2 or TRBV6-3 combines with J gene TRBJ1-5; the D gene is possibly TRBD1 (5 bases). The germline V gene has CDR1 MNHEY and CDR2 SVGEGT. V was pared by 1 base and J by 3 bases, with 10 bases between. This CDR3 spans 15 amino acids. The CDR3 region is CASSYWAGLNQPQHF. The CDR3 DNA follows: TGTGCCAGCAGTTACTGGGCAGGGCTCAATCAGCCCCAGCATTTT.

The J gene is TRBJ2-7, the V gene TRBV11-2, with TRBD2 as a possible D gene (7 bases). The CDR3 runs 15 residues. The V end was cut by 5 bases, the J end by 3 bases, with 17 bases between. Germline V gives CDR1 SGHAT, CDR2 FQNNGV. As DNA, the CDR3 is TGTGCCAGCAGCAGGGGTCGGGGGGCGGTCTACGAGCAGTACTTC. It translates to CASSRGRGAVYEQYF.

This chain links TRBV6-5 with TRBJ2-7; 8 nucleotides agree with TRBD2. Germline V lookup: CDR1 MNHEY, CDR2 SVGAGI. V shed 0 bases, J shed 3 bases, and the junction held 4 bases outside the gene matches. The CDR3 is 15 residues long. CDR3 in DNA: TGTGCCAGCAGTTACTCCAGCGGGAGAGGCTACGAGCAGTACTTC. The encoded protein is CASSYSSGRGYEQYF.

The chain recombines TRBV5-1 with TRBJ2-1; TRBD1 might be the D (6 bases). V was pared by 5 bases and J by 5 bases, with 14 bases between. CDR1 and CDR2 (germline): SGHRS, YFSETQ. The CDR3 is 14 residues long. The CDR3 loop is CASSLDRPNNEQFF. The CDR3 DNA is TGCGCCAGCAGTCTAGACAGGCCTAACAATGAGCAGTTCTTC.

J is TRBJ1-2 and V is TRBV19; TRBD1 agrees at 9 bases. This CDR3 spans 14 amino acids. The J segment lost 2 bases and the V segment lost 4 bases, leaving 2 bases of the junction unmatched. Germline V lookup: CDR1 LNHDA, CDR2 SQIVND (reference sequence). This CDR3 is CASSKTGGNYGYTF. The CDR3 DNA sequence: TGTGCCAGTAGTAAGACAGGGGGGAACTATGGCTACACCTTC.

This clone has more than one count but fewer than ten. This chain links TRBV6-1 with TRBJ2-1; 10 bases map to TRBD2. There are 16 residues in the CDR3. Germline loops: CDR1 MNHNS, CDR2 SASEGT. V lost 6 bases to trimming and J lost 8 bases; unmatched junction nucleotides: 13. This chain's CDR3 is CASRERYASGSYEQFF. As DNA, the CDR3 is TGTGCCAGCAGAGAAAGATACGCTAGCGGGAGCTATGAGCAGTTCTTC.

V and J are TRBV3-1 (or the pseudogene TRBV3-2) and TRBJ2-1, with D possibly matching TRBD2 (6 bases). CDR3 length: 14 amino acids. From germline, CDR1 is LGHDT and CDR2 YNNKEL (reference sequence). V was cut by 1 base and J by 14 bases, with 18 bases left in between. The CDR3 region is CASSQVRGREEKFF. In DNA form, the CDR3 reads TGTGCCAGCAGCCAAGTTCGGGGCAGGGAGGAAAAGTTCTTC.

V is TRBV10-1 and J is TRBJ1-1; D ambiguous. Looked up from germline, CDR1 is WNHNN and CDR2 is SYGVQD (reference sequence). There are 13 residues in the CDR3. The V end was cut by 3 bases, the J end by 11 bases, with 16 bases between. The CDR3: CASSEIRGLEAFF. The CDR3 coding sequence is TGCGCCAGCAGTGAAATTCGAGGGTTGGAGGCTTTCTTT.

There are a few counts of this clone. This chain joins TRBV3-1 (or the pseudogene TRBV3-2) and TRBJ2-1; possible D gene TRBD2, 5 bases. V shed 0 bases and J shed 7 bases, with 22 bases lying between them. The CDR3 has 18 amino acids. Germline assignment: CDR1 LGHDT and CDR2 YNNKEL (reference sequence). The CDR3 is CASSQDNSGYTNENEQFF. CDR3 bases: TGTGCCAGCAGCCAAGATAATTCGGGGTACACGAATGAGAATGAGCAGTTCTTC.

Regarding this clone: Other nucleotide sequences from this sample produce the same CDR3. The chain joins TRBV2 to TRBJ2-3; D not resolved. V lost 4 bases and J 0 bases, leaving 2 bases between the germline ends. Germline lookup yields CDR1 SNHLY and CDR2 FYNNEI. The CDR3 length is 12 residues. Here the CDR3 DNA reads TGTGCCAGCAGTGTAAGCACAGATACGCAGTATTTT. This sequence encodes CASSVSTDTQYF.

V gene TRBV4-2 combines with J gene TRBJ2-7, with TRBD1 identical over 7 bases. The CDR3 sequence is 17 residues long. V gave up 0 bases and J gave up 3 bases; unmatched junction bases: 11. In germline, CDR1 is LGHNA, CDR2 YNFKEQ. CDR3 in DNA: TGTGCCAGCAGCCAAGAGGGATCTAGACAGGGCGTCTACGAGCAGTACTTC. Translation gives CASSQEGSRQGVYEQYF.

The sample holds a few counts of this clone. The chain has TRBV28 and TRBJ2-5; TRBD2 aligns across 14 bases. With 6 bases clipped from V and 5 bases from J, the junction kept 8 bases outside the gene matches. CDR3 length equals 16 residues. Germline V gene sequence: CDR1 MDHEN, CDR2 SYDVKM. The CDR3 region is CASRAGLAGVRETQYF. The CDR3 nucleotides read TGTGCCAGCAGGGCGGGACTAGCGGGAGTGAGGGAGACCCAGTACTTC.

CDR3 sequence reads: CASSGRTSVNTGELFF. CDR3 coding DNA: TGTGCCAGCAGCGGTAGGACTAGCGTAAACACCGGGGAGCTGTTTTTT. The chain uses TRBV7-8 and TRBJ2-2, with 9 bases identical to TRBD2. The germline V gene encodes CDR1 SGHVS and CDR2 FQNEAQ. CDR3 length: 16 amino acids. After removal of 5 bases from V and 2 bases from J, the junction contained 6 bases not matched to a gene.

DNA of the CDR3: TGTGCCAGCAGTGACGGACAGGCAATCTCTGGGGCCAACGTCCTGACTTTC. It codes for CASSDGQAISGANVLTF. The V call is TRBV6-2 or TRBV6-3, the J call TRBJ2-6, with 7 bases fitting TRBD1. Germline CDR1 and CDR2: MNHEY and SVGEGT. The J segment lost 0 bases and the V segment lost 5 bases, leaving 7 bases of the junction unmatched. The CDR3 contains 17 residues.